Below are 2 T cell receptor beta chains sequenced from a single sample in a study of blood T cells in healthy people across ages (dated by TCRdb to 2015 to 2017). Library generation was performed with 5' RACE. TCRdb records Illumina HiSeq 2500 as the sequencer. The second PCR ran for about 6 to 12 cycles and used a J-beta primer mix along with a sample-barcoded 5' primer. TCRdb reprocessed the public reads (quality trimming at Q25 with fastp, clone calling with MiXCR) and kept in-frame beta chains. Each CDR3 protein appears once, grouped with its most common genes and DNA. The sample table contains about 940,000 distinct CDR3 sequences; only one count was recorded for approximately 49% of them. The ten largest clones represent 13% of the sample. The sequencing sample was made of blood. The receptors were sampled from a young man in good health.

The genes are TRBV6-2 or TRBV6-3 and TRBJ2-4, with 8 bases matching TRBD1. The J call may be mistaken, given a closer DNA end match to TRBJ2-7. The CDR3 loop spans 17 amino acids. Germline V CDR1 and CDR2: MNHEY, SVGEGT. In DNA form, the CDR3 reads TGTGCCAGCAGTCGAAGGAGCCCGGGACAGGCGACCTACGAGCAGTACTTC. Translation: CASSRRSPGQATYEQYF.

The chain couples TRBV2 to TRBJ1-2, with D possibly TRBD1 on 5 matching bases. The CDR3 contains 14 residues. Trimming took 8 bases from V and 8 from J, leaving 21 bases between them. CDR1 is SNHLY and CDR2 is FYNNEI in the germline V gene. The CDR3 coding sequence is TGTGCCAGCTTACAAGGGGACGGCGGGGGGGGCTACACCTTC. It translates to CASLQGDGGGGYTF.